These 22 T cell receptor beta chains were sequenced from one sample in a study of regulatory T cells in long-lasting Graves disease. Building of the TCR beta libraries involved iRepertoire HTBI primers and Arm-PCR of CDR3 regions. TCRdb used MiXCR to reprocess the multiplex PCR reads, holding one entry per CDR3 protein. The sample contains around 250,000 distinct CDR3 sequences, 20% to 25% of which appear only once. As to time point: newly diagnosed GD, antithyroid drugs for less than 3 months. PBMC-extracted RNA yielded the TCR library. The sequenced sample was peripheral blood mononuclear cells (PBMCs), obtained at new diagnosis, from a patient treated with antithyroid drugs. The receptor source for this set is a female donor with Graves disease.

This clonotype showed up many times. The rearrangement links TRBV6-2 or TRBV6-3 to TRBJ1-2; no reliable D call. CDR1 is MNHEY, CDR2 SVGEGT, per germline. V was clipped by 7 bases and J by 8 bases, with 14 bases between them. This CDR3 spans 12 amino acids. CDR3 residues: CASNSGEDGYTF. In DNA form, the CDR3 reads TGTGCCAGCAATTCCGGGGAAGACGGCTACACCTTC.

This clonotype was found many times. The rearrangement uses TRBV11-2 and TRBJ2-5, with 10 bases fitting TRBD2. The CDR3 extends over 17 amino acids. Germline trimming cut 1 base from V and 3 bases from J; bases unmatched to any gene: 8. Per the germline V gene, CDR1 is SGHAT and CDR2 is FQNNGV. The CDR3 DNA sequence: TGTGCCAGCAGCTTAGCGGCTAGCGGGAGAGTGAAAGAGACCCAGTACTTC. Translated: CASSLAASGRVKETQYF.

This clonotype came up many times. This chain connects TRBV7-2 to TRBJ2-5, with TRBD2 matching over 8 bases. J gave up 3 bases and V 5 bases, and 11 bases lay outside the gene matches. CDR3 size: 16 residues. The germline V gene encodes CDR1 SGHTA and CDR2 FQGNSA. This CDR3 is CASSPMSGGRKETQYF. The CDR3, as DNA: TGTGCCAGCAGCCCAATGTCGGGGGGGAGGAAAGAGACCCAGTACTTC. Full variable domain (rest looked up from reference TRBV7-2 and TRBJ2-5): GAGVSQSPSNKVTEKGKDVELRCDPISGHTALYWYRQSLGQGLEFLIYFQGNSAPDKSGLPSDRFSAERTGGSVSTLTIQRTQQEDSAVYLCASSPMSGGRKETQYFGPGTRLLVL.

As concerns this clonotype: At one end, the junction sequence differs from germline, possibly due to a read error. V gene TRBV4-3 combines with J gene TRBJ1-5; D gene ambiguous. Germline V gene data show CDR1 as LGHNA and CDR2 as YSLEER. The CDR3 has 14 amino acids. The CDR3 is CVSSQDPFNQPQHF. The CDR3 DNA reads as TGCGTCAGCAGCCAAGACCCATTCAATCAGCCCCAGCATTTT.

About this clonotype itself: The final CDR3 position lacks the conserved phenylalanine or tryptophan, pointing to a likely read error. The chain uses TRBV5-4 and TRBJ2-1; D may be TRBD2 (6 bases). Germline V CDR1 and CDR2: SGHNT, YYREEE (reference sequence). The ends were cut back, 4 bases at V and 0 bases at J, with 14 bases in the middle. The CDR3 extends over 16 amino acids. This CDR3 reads CASSQGPDYSYNEQFS. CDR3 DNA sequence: TGTGCCAGCAGCCAAGGACCGGACTACTCCTACAATGAGCAGTTCTCC.

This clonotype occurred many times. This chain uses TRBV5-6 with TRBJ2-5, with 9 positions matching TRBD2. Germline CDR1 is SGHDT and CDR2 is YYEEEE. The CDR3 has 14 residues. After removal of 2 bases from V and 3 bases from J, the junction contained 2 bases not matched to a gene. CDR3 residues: CASSLIAGEETQYF. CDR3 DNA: TGTGCCAGCAGCTTAATAGCGGGAGAAGAGACCCAGTACTTC.

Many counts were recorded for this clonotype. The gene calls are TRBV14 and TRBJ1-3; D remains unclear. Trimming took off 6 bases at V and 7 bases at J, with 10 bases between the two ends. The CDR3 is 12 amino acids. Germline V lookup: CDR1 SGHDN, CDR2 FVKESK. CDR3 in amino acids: CASSRTPNTIYF. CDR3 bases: TGTGCCAGCAGTAGGACTCCGAACACCATATATTTT. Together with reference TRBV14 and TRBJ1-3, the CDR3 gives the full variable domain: EAGVTQFPSHSVIEKGQTVTLRCDPISGHDNLYWYRRVMGKEIKFLLHFVKESKQDESGMPNNRFLAERTGGTYSTLKVQPAELEDSGVYFCASSRTPNTIYFGEGSWLTVV.

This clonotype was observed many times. The CDR3: CASRRGGSTEAFF. The CDR3 nucleotides are TGTGCCAGCAGAAGGGGGGGGAGCACTGAAGCTTTCTTT. The genes are TRBV12-3 or TRBV12-4 and TRBJ1-1; possible D gene TRBD1, 6 bases. Trimming took off 6 bases at V and 4 bases at J, with 12 bases between the two ends. The CDR3 sequence is 13 residues long.

The CDR3 region has the DNA TGTGCCAGTAGCTTCAGGAGGGATTCACCCCTCCACTTT. Its translation is CASSFRRDSPLHF. This chain joins TRBV19 and TRBJ1-6; D not resolved. Trimming removed 6 bases from V and 8 bases from J, with 11 bases in between. Germline V gene sequence: CDR1 LNHDA, CDR2 SQIVND (reference sequence). The CDR3 runs 13 residues.

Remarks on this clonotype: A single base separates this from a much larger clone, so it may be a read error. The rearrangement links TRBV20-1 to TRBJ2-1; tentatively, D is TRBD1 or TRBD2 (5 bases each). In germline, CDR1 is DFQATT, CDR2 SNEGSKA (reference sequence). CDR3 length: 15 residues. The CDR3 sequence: CGARDWWDAGNEQFF. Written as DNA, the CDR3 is TGCGGTGCTAGAGATTGGTGGGACGCCGGCAATGAGCAGTTCTTC.

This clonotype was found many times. CDR3 nucleotide sequence: TGTGCCAGCAGCTCCCCCGACACAGATACGCAGTATTTT. It encodes CASSSPDTDTQYF. The chain links TRBV11-2 to TRBJ2-3; unclear D gene. The V gene's germline CDR1 is SGHAT and CDR2 FQNNGV. V was trimmed by 4 bases and J by 2 bases, leaving 7 bases between them. The CDR3 length is 13 residues.

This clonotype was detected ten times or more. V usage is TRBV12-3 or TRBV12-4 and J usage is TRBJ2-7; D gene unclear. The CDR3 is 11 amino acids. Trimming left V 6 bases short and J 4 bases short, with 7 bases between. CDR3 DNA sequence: TGTGCCAGCAGATCGGCATACGAGCAGTACTTC. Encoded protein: CASRSAYEQYF.

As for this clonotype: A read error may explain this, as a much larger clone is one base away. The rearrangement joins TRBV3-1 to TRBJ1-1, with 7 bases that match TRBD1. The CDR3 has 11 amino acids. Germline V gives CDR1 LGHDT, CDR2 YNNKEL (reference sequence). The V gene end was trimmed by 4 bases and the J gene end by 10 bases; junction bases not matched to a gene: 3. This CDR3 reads CASSRDSVAFF. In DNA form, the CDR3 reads TGTGCCAGCAGCCGGGACAGTGTAGCTTTCTTT. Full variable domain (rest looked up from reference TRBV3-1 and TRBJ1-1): DTAVSQTPKYLVTQMGNDKSIKCEQNLGHDTMYWYKQDSKKFLKIMFSYNNKELIINETVPNRFSPKSPDKAHLNLHINSLELGDSAVYFCASSRDSVAFFGQGTRLTVV.

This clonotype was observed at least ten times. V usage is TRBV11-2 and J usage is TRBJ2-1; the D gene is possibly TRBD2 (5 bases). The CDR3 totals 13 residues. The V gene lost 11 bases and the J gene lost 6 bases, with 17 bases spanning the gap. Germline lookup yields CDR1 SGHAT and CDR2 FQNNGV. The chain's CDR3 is CAGRGSLGNEQFF. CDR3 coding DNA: TGTGCCGGGAGAGGGTCGCTTGGCAATGAGCAGTTCTTC.

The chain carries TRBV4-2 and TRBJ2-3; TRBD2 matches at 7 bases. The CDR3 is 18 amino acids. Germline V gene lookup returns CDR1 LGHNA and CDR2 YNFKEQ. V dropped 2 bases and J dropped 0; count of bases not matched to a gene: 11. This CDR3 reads CASSQRALAASSTDTQYF. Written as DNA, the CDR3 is TGTGCCAGCAGCCAACGAGCTCTAGCGGCCTCTAGCACAGATACGCAGTATTTT.

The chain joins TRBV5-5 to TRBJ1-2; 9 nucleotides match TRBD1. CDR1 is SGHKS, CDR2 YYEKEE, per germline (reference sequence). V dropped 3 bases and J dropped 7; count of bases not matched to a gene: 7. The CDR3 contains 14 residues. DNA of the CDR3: TGTGCCAGCAGCTCGGACAGGGGAATGCTTGGCTACACCTTC. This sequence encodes CASSSDRGMLGYTF.

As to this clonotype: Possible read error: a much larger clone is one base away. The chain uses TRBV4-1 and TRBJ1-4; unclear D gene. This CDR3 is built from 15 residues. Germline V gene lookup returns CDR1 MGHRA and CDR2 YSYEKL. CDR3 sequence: CASSPFSGNGEELFF. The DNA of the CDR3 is TGCGCCAGCAGCCCATTTTCGGGGAATGGTGAAGAACTGTTTTTT.

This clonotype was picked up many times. CDR3 region: CASSYDDEKLFF. The CDR3 coding sequence is TGTGCCAGCAGTTACGACGATGAAAAACTGTTTTTT. The chain has TRBV6-5 and TRBJ1-4, with D unclear. The CDR3 runs 12 residues. Trimming removed 2 bases at V and 6 bases at J, with 4 bases between. Germline lookup yields CDR1 MNHEY and CDR2 SVGAGI.

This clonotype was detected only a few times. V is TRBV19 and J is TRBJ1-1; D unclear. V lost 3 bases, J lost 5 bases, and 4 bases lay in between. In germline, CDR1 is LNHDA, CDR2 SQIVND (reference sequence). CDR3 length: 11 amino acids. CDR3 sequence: CASSINTEAFF. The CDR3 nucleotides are TGTGCCAGTAGTATTAATACTGAAGCTTTCTTT.

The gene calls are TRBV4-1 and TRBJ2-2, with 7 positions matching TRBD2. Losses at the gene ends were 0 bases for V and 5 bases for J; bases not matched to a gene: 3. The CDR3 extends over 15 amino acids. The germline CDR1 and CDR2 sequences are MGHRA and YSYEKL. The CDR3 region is CASSQDGGGTGELFF. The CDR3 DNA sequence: TGCGCCAGCAGCCAAGATGGCGGGGGAACCGGGGAGCTGTTTTTT.

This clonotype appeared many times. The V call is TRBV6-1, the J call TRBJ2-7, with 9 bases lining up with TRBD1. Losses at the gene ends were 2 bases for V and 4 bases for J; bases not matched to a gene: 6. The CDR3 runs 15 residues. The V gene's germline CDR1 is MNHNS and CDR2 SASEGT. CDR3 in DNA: TGTGCCAGCAGTGAAACAGGGGGCAGACCTTACGAGCAGTACTTC. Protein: CASSETGGRPYEQYF.

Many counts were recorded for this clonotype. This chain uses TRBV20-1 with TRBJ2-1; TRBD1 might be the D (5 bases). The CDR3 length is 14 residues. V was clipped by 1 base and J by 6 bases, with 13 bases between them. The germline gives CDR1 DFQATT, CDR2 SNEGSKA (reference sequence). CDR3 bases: TGCAGTGCTAGAGTTCCTACAGGTAGCAATGAGCAGTTCTTC. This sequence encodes CSARVPTGSNEQFF.